Listed below are T cell receptor beta chains from one sample, sequenced in a study of glioma-infiltrating T cells after dendritic cell vaccination. The repertoire was sequenced with immunoSEQ multiplex PCR; TCRdb's copy has only in-frame clones and lacks some. The sample has roughly 100,000 clones, almost 90% seen once; the top ten hold roughly 2.5%. The sample consisted of blood, taken after dendritic cell vaccination. The source of these receptors is a human donor with glioblastoma. Both conserved end residues are part of each CDR3. A D gene is named only where the DNA matches it firmly. Size is stated for part of the rows, as once, few or many counts, or as a class when the clone is expanded.

V gene,clone size,CDR3 length,D gene,J gene,CDR3 protein,CDR3 DNA
TRBV5-4,NA,17,TRBD2,TRBJ2-7,CASSRTSGSFPHYEQYF,TGTGCCAGCAGCCGGACTAGCGGGAGTTTCCCTCACTACGAGCAGTACTTC
TRBV5-1,few,14,TRBD1,TRBJ2-5,CASSSGTGQETQYF,TGCGCCAGCAGCTCGGGGACAGGGCAGGAGACCCAGTACTTC
TRBV10-3,NA,14,NA,TRBJ1-1,CAINTGGGGTEAFF,TGTGCCATCAACACCGGGGGCGGGGGCACTGAAGCTTTCTTT
TRBV4-1,NA,15,TRBD1,TRBJ2-7,CASSQLGTGGDEQYF,TGCGCCAGCAGCCAGCTCGGGACAGGGGGCGACGAGCAGTACTTC
TRBV2,NA,14,TRBD2,TRBJ2-1,CASSGLLAGYEQFF,TGTGCCAGCAGTGGCTTACTAGCGGGTTATGAGCAGTTCTTC
TRBV5-1,NA,16,TRBD2,TRBJ2-3,CASSFGTSGGADTQYF,TGCGCCAGCAGCTTCGGGACTAGCGGGGGAGCAGATACGCAGTATTTT
TRBV12-5,NA,13,NA,TRBJ1-2,CASGLDVSVGYTF,TGTGCTAGTGGTTTGGATGTTTCGGTCGGCTACACCTTC
TRBV7-8,NA,13,NA,TRBJ2-7,CASSFSQSYEQYF,TGTGCCAGCAGCTTTTCCCAGTCCTACGAGCAGTACTTC
TRBV30,NA,17,NA,TRBJ1-1,CAWSVYAWARGNTEAFF,TGTGCCTGGAGTGTATATGCGTGGGCCAGGGGGAACACTGAAGCTTTCTTT
TRBV5-4,NA,14,NA,TRBJ1-1,CAMCRGGPNTEAFF,TGTGCCATGTGTAGGGGGGGGCCGAACACTGAAGCTTTCTTT
TRBV19,NA,17,TRBD1,TRBJ1-5,CASSMGPGGSLEEPQHF,TGTGCCAGTAGTATGGGCCCAGGGGGTTCCTTAGAAGAGCCCCAGCATTTT
TRBV2,NA,16,TRBD1,TRBJ1-6,CASSDRTGASASPLHF,TGTGCCAGCAGTGACAGGACAGGGGCAAGTGCTTCACCCCTCCACTTT
TRBV5-1,NA,15,TRBD2,TRBJ2-3,CASSRGGGETDTQYF,TGCGCCAGCAGCCGTGGCGGGGGGGAAACAGATACGCAGTATTTT
TRBV7-9,NA,16,NA,TRBJ1-2,CASSQAGSGVVYGYTF,TGTGCCAGCAGCCAAGCCGGGTCAGGGGTTGTATATGGCTACACCTTC
TRBV5-1,NA,15,NA,TRBJ2-7,CASSEAGTTSYEQYF,TGCGCCAGCAGCGAGGCCGGGACAACCTCCTACGAGCAGTACTTC
TRBV5-6,NA,16,TRBD1,TRBJ1-2,CASSLAGQGAAYGYTF,TGTGCCAGCAGCTTGGCGGGACAGGGGGCAGCCTATGGCTACACCTTC
TRBV5-4,NA,13,NA,TRBJ2-7,CASPGTPSYEQYF,TGTGCCAGTCCCGGGACACCCTCCTACGAGCAGTACTTC
TRBV7-9,NA,16,TRBD1,TRBJ2-3,CASSTGTGGSTDTQYF,TGTGCCAGCAGCACGGGGACAGGGGGCAGCACAGATACGCAGTATTTT
TRBV5-6,NA,15,TRBD1,TRBJ2-3,CASSLVPGQGNTQYF,TGTGCCAGCAGCTTGGTCCCGGGACAGGGGAATACGCAGTATTTT
TRBV11-2,NA,18,TRBD2,TRBJ2-3,CASSLGPPSGRAADTQYF,TGTGCCAGCAGCTTAGGTCCCCCTAGCGGGAGGGCCGCAGATACGCAGTATTTT
TRBV19,NA,12,TRBD1,TRBJ1-2,CASSKGQRGYTF,TGTGCCAGTAGTAAGGGACAGCGGGGCTACACCTTC
TRBV10-3,NA,11,TRBD1,TRBJ2-7,CASGQGYEQYF,TGTGCCTCGGGACAGGGCTACGAGCAGTACTTC
TRBV25-1,NA,11,NA,TRBJ1-3,CASKLGNTIYF,TGTGCCAGCAAACTTGGAAACACCATATATTTT
TRBV19,once,14,TRBD2,TRBJ2-2,CASSPGLVAGELFF,TGTGCCAGTAGCCCGGGACTAGTCGCCGGGGAGCTGTTTTTT
TRBV7-8,NA,16,TRBD2,TRBJ2-1,CASSPRTSGSRDEQFF,TGTGCCAGCAGCCCCAGGACTAGCGGGAGTAGGGATGAGCAGTTCTTC
TRBV6-4,NA,16,TRBD2,TRBJ2-3,CASSEVAGGHTDTQYF,TGTGCCAGCAGTGAGGTAGCGGGAGGACACACAGATACGCAGTATTTT
TRBV5-1,NA,16,TRBD2,TRBJ2-2,CASSLFGGSSTGELFF,TGCGCCAGCAGCTTGTTCGGCGGGAGTTCCACCGGGGAGCTGTTTTTT
TRBV27,NA,14,NA,TRBJ2-5,CASRPGGPQETQYF,TGTGCCAGCAGGCCGGGGGGCCCGCAAGAGACCCAGTACTTC
TRBV10-3,few,14,NA,TRBJ2-4,CAISDELAKNIQYF,TGTGCCATCAGTGATGAACTAGCCAAAAACATTCAGTACTTC
TRBV5-4,NA,14,TRBD1,TRBJ2-7,CASSSRTGSDEQYF,TGTGCCAGCAGCTCCCGGACAGGGTCAGACGAGCAGTACTTC
TRBV7-3,NA,12,NA,TRBJ2-1,CASSSLGEEQFF,TGTGCCAGCAGCTCCCTGGGAGAAGAGCAGTTCTTC
TRBV15,NA,15,TRBD2,TRBJ2-3,CATSILAGDTDTQYF,TGTGCCACCAGCATACTAGCGGGAGACACAGATACGCAGTATTTT
TRBV6-6,NA,13,TRBD2,TRBJ2-1,CASIGTSGNEQFF,TGTGCCAGCATAGGGACTAGCGGGAATGAGCAGTTCTTC
TRBV28,NA,15,TRBD2,TRBJ2-2,CASSQPGEGPGELFF,TGTGCCAGCAGTCAACCCGGGGAGGGCCCCGGGGAGCTGTTTTTT
TRBV7-8,NA,14,TRBD2,TRBJ2-4,CASSRTSGSVIQYF,TGTGCCAGCAGCCGAACTAGCGGGAGTGTCATTCAGTACTTC
TRBV2,NA,13,TRBD1,TRBJ1-4,CASENRGYEKLFF,TGTGCCAGCGAGAACAGGGGGTATGAAAAACTGTTTTTT
TRBV7-9,NA,17,NA,TRBJ2-5,CASSPTGAKRLQETQYF,TGTGCCAGCAGCCCAACGGGAGCCAAAAGACTACAAGAGACCCAGTACTTC
TRBV6-6,NA,16,NA,TRBJ2-5,CASSYSRPGGGETQYF,TGTGCCAGCAGTTACTCGAGGCCGGGGGGCGGTGAGACCCAGTACTTC
TRBV19,NA,13,NA,TRBJ1-1,CASNYIPNTEAFF,TGTGCCAGTAACTATATACCGAACACTGAAGCTTTCTTT
TRBV9,NA,15,NA,TRBJ2-3,CASSVNSYGTDTQYF,TGTGCCAGCAGCGTCAACAGCTATGGGACAGATACGCAGTATTTT
TRBV30,NA,16,TRBD1,TRBJ1-5,CAWSVGTGATNQPQHF,TGTGCCTGGAGTGTCGGGACAGGGGCCACCAATCAGCCCCAGCATTTT
TRBV5-8,NA,16,NA,TRBJ1-5,CASSSRGHISNQPQHF,TGTGCCAGCAGCTCCCGAGGACATATTAGCAATCAGCCCCAGCATTTT
TRBV10-3,NA,13,NA,TRBJ2-1,CAISASQGNEQFF,TGTGCCATCAGCGCCAGTCAGGGCAATGAGCAGTTCTTC
TRBV19,NA,15,TRBD1,TRBJ2-7,CASSIGTGKSYEQYF,TGTGCCAGTAGTATCGGGACAGGAAAGTCCTACGAGCAGTACTTC
TRBV5-6,NA,15,NA,TRBJ1-6,CASSRGGINNSPLHF,TGTGCCAGCAGTCGTGGAGGAATCAATAATTCACCCCTCCACTTT
TRBV11-2,NA,19,NA,TRBJ2-5,CASSLDPWQGGILQETQYF,TGTGCCAGCAGCTTAGATCCGTGGCAGGGGGGCATTCTCCAAGAGACCCAGTACTTC
TRBV18,NA,14,NA,TRBJ2-5,CASSSDSLGETQYF,TGTGCCAGCTCATCTGACTCCCTTGGCGAGACCCAGTACTTC
TRBV7-2,NA,15,NA,TRBJ2-2,CASSLGQGGLGELFF,TGTGCCAGCAGCTTAGGACAGGGAGGTCTCGGGGAGCTGTTTTTT
TRBV14,NA,11,NA,TRBJ2-7,CASSQEREQYF,TGTGCCAGCAGCCAAGAGAGAGAGCAGTACTTC
TRBV2,NA,14,TRBD1,TRBJ1-4,CASKGGTGDEKLFF,TGTGCCAGCAAAGGGGGGACAGGGGATGAAAAACTGTTTTTT
TRBV7-3,NA,11,TRBD1,TRBJ1-1,CASSSGGEAFF,TGTGCCAGCAGCTCAGGGGGCGAGGCTTTCTTT
TRBV18,NA,13,NA,TRBJ2-1,CASSPTEYNEQFF,TGCGCCAGCTCACCAACAGAATACAATGAGCAGTTCTTC
TRBV7-8,NA,15,NA,TRBJ2-3,CASSLGASSTDTQYF,TGTGCCAGCAGCTTGGGAGCATCTAGCACAGATACGCAGTATTTT
TRBV5-7,NA,15,NA,TRBJ2-7,CASSRLVGVIDEQYF,TGTGCCAGCAGCAGACTCGTAGGGGTTATCGACGAGCAGTACTTC
TRBV29-1,NA,14,TRBD1,TRBJ2-1,CSGITGGTYNEQFF,TGCAGCGGAATCACAGGGGGCACCTACAATGAGCAGTTCTTC
TRBV5-1,NA,15,NA,TRBJ2-7,CASSLSTGDTYEQYF,TGCGCCAGCAGCTTGAGCACAGGCGATACCTACGAGCAGTACTTC
TRBV5-1,NA,14,TRBD2,TRBJ2-5,CASRGLAGVETQYF,TGCGCCAGCCGAGGACTAGCGGGGGTCGAGACCCAGTACTTC
TRBV11-2,NA,14,TRBD1,TRBJ1-2,CASRRDREGDGYTF,TGTGCCAGCAGACGGGACAGGGAAGGAGATGGCTACACCTTC
TRBV11-2,NA,14,TRBD1,TRBJ1-1,CASSLRQGATEAFF,TGTGCCAGCAGCTTACGACAGGGCGCCACTGAAGCTTTCTTT
TRBV5-1,NA,15,NA,TRBJ2-1,CASSLPSTSYNEQFF,TGCGCCAGCAGCCTTCCCTCGACTAGCTACAATGAGCAGTTCTTC